This paragraph reports one TCR beta chain. CD4+ cell separation produced CD45RA+ naive and CD45RA-negative memory subsets. Sequencing was performed with immunoSEQ multiplex PCR; in TCRdb, only in-frame clones are kept and a portion is missing. The data show about 1.5 million clones, nearly 99% seen once. These data originate in a study of shared clonotypes between healthy human individuals. Study-level background: The plates for each donor numbered three CD4 naive, three CD4 memory, two CD8 naive and one CD8 memory.

CDR3 size: 16 residues. Germline CDR1 and CDR2: SGHNT and YYREEE (reference sequence). V gave up 1 base and J gave up 0 bases, with 12 bases separating them. Input material: naive CD4+ T cells sorted from blood. Sample subset: CD45RA+ positively selected. The TCR originated in a man younger than 40 in good health. The rearrangement joins TRBV5-4 to TRBJ2-3; D is unclear. This chain's CDR3 is CASSLLGVSSTDTQYF. CDR3 coding DNA: TGTGCCAGCAGCTTGTTAGGTGTCTCTAGCACAGATACGCAGTATTTT.